One T cell receptor (beta chain) is described in this entry. This entry belongs to a study of blood T cell repertoires in COVID-19. Sequencing was performed with immunoSEQ multiplex PCR; in TCRdb, only in-frame clones are kept and a portion is missing. The sample has around 370,000 clones; approximately 90% are singletons. This CDR3 is 15 amino acids long. The germline gives CDR1 MNHEY, CDR2 SVGAGI. The V and J ends lost 7 bases and 0 bases, in that order; junction bases with no gene match: 4. The rearrangement joins TRBV6-5 to TRBJ2-1; 9 positions agree with TRBD2. This TCR was sampled from a woman under 30 who had recovered from COVID-19. Sequencing was performed on peripheral blood. In nucleotides, the CDR3 is TGTGCCAGCATTTTTAGCGGGAGCTCCTACAATGAGCAGTTCTTC. Its protein is CASIFSGSSYNEQFF.